Presented here are 25 T cell receptor beta chains from one specimen sequenced in a study of neurological immune-mediated disorders. One entry per CDR3 protein, called by TCRdb with MiXCR from the 5' RACE reads. This sample carries roughly 62,000 distinct CDR3 sequences, roughly an eighth of them seen once, and the ten largest clones take less than 2%. The sample taken for sequencing was PBMCs. The source is a man in his fifties or sixties in good health.

This clonotype was seen many times. The V and J genes are TRBV7-2 and TRBJ2-1; 9 bases agree with TRBD2. V trimming: 0 bases; J trimming: 9 bases; junction bases outside the gene matches: 9. CDR1 and CDR2 (germline): SGHTA, FQGNSA. CDR3 length: 16 amino acids. Here the CDR3 DNA reads TGTGCCAGCAGCTTAGCGCGTGGCGGGGGGGCCGGTGAGCAGTTCTTC. Its translation: CASSLARGGGAGEQFF.

This clonotype was observed at least ten times. The rearrangement joins TRBV6-5 to TRBJ1-5; unclear D gene. The CDR3 extends over 14 amino acids. V lost 4 bases and J 7 bases, leaving 14 bases between the germline ends. Per the germline V gene, CDR1 is MNHEY and CDR2 is SVGAGI. This CDR3 reads CASSSSQWAQPQHF. CDR3 coding DNA: TGTGCCAGCAGTTCCTCACAATGGGCACAGCCCCAGCATTTT.

Many counts were recorded for this clonotype. This chain connects TRBV3-1 to TRBJ1-2, with 10 positions matching TRBD1. Germline CDR1 and CDR2: LGHDT and YNNKEL (reference sequence). This CDR3 comprises 16 residues. Trimming at V came to 6 bases and at J to 7 bases, leaving 14 bases not matched to a gene. The CDR3 loop is CASRLGMGQGRSGYTF. The CDR3 nucleotides are TGTGCCAGCAGGCTCGGGATGGGACAGGGGAGGAGTGGCTACACCTTC.

This clonotype turned up a few times. The chain carries TRBV7-2 and TRBJ1-5; D gene uncertain. The V end was cut by 2 bases, the J end by 0 bases, with 8 bases between. CDR1 SGHTA and CDR2 FQGNSA come from the germline V gene. CDR3 length: 15 residues. The CDR3 sequence: CASSLRTYSNQPQHF. The CDR3 nucleotides are TGTGCCAGCAGCTTAAGGACGTATAGCAATCAGCCCCAGCATTTT.

This clonotype was detected many times. The chain combines TRBV7-2 with TRBJ2-7; a possible D gene is TRBD2 (5 bases). CDR3 length: 15 residues. Per the germline V gene, CDR1 is SGHTA and CDR2 is FQGNSA. The ends were cut back, 5 bases at V and 2 bases at J, with 16 bases in the middle. CDR3 coding DNA: TGTGCCAGCAGCCTCGGGATCCTAACTACCTACGAGCAGTACTTC. It codes for CASSLGILTTYEQYF.

This clonotype was observed many times. The V and J genes are TRBV5-1 and TRBJ2-3; D not certain. This CDR3 spans 16 amino acids. V was shortened by 0 bases and J by 1 base, with 12 bases between the two germline ends. Germline CDR1 and CDR2: SGHRS and YFSETQ. For the CDR3, the DNA is TGCGCCAGCAGCTTGGAAGGTAGGCAGGGCACAGATACGCAGTATTTT. Protein sequence: CASSLEGRQGTDTQYF.

This clonotype was observed many times. The V and J genes are TRBV20-1 and TRBJ1-5, with 8 nucleotides matching TRBD1. The V gene's germline CDR1 is DFQATT and CDR2 SNEGSKA (reference sequence). This CDR3 is 13 amino acids long. Trimming at V came to 6 bases and at J to 1 base, leaving 2 bases not matched to a gene. The CDR3, as DNA: TGCAGTGCGTGGACAGGGAGCAATCAGCCCCAGCATTTT. Amino acid sequence: CSAWTGSNQPQHF.

This clonotype was seen repeatedly, ten times or more. This chain uses TRBV18 with TRBJ2-5; 8 bases match TRBD1. The germline V gene has CDR1 KGHSH and CDR2 LQKENI. This CDR3 is 14 amino acids long. The V and J ends lost 3 bases and 5 bases, in that order; junction bases with no gene match: 5. The CDR3 loop is CASSPAGQEETQYF. The CDR3 DNA sequence: TGTGCCAGCTCACCCGCGGGACAGGAGGAGACCCAGTACTTC.

This clonotype was seen many times. The gene calls are TRBV13 and TRBJ2-5; D gene uncertain. This CDR3 has 11 amino acids. V lost 2 bases, J lost 5 bases, and 3 bases lay in between. Looked up from germline, CDR1 is PRHDT and CDR2 is FYEKMQ (reference sequence). The CDR3 loop reads CASSLRETQYF. The CDR3 bases are TGTGCCAGCAGCTTACGGGAGACCCAGTACTTC.

This clonotype was counted ten times or more. The gene calls are TRBV20-1 and TRBJ2-1, with 9 positions matching TRBD2. V shed 6 bases and J 9 bases; nucleotides not matched to a gene: 9. CDR1 and CDR2 from the germline V gene are DFQATT and SNEGSKA (reference sequence). The length of the CDR3 is 13 residues. The chain's CDR3 is CSAPGTSFGEQFF. CDR3 nucleotides: TGCAGTGCACCCGGGACTAGCTTCGGTGAGCAGTTCTTC.

This clonotype came up many times. V usage is TRBV27 and J usage is TRBJ1-1; a weak D match, TRBD1 (5 bases). V lost 3 bases and J 0 bases, leaving 11 bases between the germline ends. Germline assignment: CDR1 MNHEY and CDR2 SMNVEV (reference sequence). This CDR3 comprises 15 residues. As DNA, the CDR3 is TGTGCCAGCAGTTTCATCGGGGGAGTGAACACTGAAGCTTTCTTT. It translates to CASSFIGGVNTEAFF.

This clonotype was detected only a few times. The rearrangement links TRBV2 to TRBJ2-5; a weak D match, TRBD1 (7 bases). Germline CDR1 and CDR2: SNHLY and FYNNEI. The ends were cut back, 6 bases at V and 8 bases at J, with 16 bases in the middle. CDR3 length: 13 amino acids. The CDR3 DNA sequence: TGTGCCAGCAGGTCGGAGGGGGCGCGAACCCAGTACTTC. It is translated as CASRSEGARTQYF.

This clonotype has at least ten counts. The chain links TRBV20-1 to TRBJ2-5; 9 bases align to TRBD1. The V gene end was trimmed by 1 base and the J gene end by 5 bases; junction bases not matched to a gene: 8. From germline, CDR1 is DFQATT and CDR2 SNEGSKA (reference sequence). This CDR3 comprises 15 residues. CDR3 protein: CSARGTGGFGETQYF. CDR3 sequence (DNA): TGCAGTGCTAGAGGCACAGGGGGCTTCGGCGAGACCCAGTACTTC.

With respect to this clonotype: One end of the junction fails to match germline, which may point to a read error. The chain joins TRBV14 to TRBJ2-6, with no clear D. CDR1 SGHDN and CDR2 FVKESK come from the germline V gene. The CDR3 runs 15 residues. The CDR3 coding sequence is TGTGACAGCAGCCGTTCGCCCTCTGGAGCCAACGTCCTGACTTTC. Translated: CDSSRSPSGANVLTF.

The V gene is TRBV7-9, the J gene TRBJ2-5, with D maybe TRBD1 (5 bases). Germline loops: CDR1 SEHNR, CDR2 FQNEAQ (reference sequence). This CDR3 is built from 13 residues. Trimming pared 5 bases from V and 4 bases from J, leaving 11 bases between. The CDR3 sequence: CASSPTVLETQYF. As DNA, the CDR3 is TGTGCCAGCAGCCCGACAGTTTTAGAGACCCAGTACTTC.

J is TRBJ1-1 and V is TRBV9; TRBD1 matches 9 bases. Germline trimming cut 0 bases from V and 6 bases from J; bases unmatched to any gene: 15. The CDR3 is 18 amino acids. From germline, CDR1 is SGDLS and CDR2 YYNGEE. The CDR3 DNA follows: TGTGCCAGCAGCGTAGCAGGCGGGACAGGGTATGGTAGCGCTGAAGCTTTCTTT. Its translation is CASSVAGGTGYGSAEAFF.

This clonotype was seen ten or more times. V and J are TRBV7-2 and TRBJ1-5; D call uncertain. Germline V gene data show CDR1 as SGHTA and CDR2 as FQGNSA. V dropped 1 base and J dropped 7 bases, with 11 bases sitting between them. The CDR3 runs 14 residues. The CDR3 is CASSLVEGPQPQHF. The DNA for the CDR3 is TGTGCCAGCAGCTTAGTGGAGGGTCCCCAGCCCCAGCATTTT.

This clonotype appeared many times. In DNA form, the CDR3 reads TGTGCCAGCTCACCTGGGACACACTCCTACAATGAGCAGTTCTTC. This gives the protein CASSPGTHSYNEQFF. The rearrangement uses TRBV18 and TRBJ2-1; TRBD1 might be the D (6 bases). The CDR3 sequence is 15 residues long. CDR1 and CDR2 from the germline V gene are KGHSH and LQKENI. Trimming removed 3 bases from V and 0 bases from J, with 9 bases in between.

This clonotype was observed at least ten times. This sequence joins TRBV5-1 and TRBJ1-2; 9 bases agree with TRBD1. The V and J ends lost 4 bases and 4 bases, in that order; junction bases with no gene match: 11. CDR1 SGHRS and CDR2 YFSETQ come from the germline V gene. This CDR3 region has 16 residues. This chain's CDR3 is CASSPPGQGILYGYTF. Written as DNA, the CDR3 is TGCGCCAGCAGCCCCCCGGGACAGGGCATTCTCTATGGCTACACCTTC.

In this sample, this clonotype turned up many times. The V gene is TRBV7-9, the J gene TRBJ1-1; D unclear. Germline V gives CDR1 SEHNR, CDR2 FQNEAQ (reference sequence). V lost 1 base, J lost 7 bases, and 4 bases lay in between. This CDR3 comprises 11 residues. CDR3 protein: CASSLGGEAFF. CDR3 in DNA: TGTGCCAGCAGCTTAGGAGGTGAAGCTTTCTTT.

A note on this clonotype: A much larger clone differs by one base, so this may be a read error. This chain joins TRBV7-7 and TRBJ2-5; D is ambiguous. The CDR3 has 13 residues. Germline values: CDR1 SSHAT, CDR2 FNYEAQ (reference sequence). As DNA, the CDR3 is TGTGCCAGCATCTTAACATCCCAAGAGACCCAGTACTTC. Its translation is CASILTSQETQYF.

Many counts were recorded for this clonotype. The chain is built from TRBV9 and TRBJ2-3; 10 nucleotides match TRBD2. In germline, CDR1 is SGDLS, CDR2 YYNGEE. The ends lost 1 base at V and 4 bases at J; junction bases unmatched: 3. This CDR3 is 15 amino acids long. In DNA, the CDR3 is TGTGCCAGCAGCGTAAGCGGGGGGGTGGCAGATACGCAGTATTTT. Its translation: CASSVSGGVADTQYF.

This clonotype was observed once. The CDR3 loop reads CASRCRLNARPRTKNIQYF. Here the CDR3 DNA reads TGTGCCAGCCGCTGCCGCCTGAATGCACGGCCCAGGACCAAAAACATTCAGTACTTC. This chain connects TRBV11-2 to TRBJ2-4; D uncertain. Per the germline V gene, CDR1 is SGHAT and CDR2 is FQNNGV. V lost 8 bases and J lost 2, with 28 bases in between. The CDR3 extends over 19 amino acids.

This clonotype was recorded many times. This chain links TRBV6-5 with TRBJ2-3, with 7 bases aligning to TRBD1. This CDR3 contains 15 residues. The germline gives CDR1 MNHEY, CDR2 SVGAGI. Losses at the gene ends were 5 bases for V and 6 bases for J; bases not matched to a gene: 11. For the CDR3, the DNA is TGTGCCAGCAGTGGCCGACAAAGGGGGCATGATACGCAGTATTTT. Residues: CASSGRQRGHDTQYF.

In its sample, this clonotype was seen many times. J is TRBJ2-7 and V is TRBV7-2; D is possibly TRBD2 (6 bases). Germline V lookup: CDR1 SGHTA, CDR2 FQGNSA. The CDR3 sequence is 14 residues long. Trimming pared 1 base from V and 4 bases from J, leaving 11 bases between. In nucleotides, the CDR3 is TGTGCCAGCAGCTTAGAGGCGGGGAGGTACGAGCAGTACTTC. Amino acids: CASSLEAGRYEQYF.